Shown below are 22 T cell receptor beta chains from a single sample sequenced in a study of cytomegalovirus exposure and HLA in healthy donors. It was with 60 Vbeta and 13 Jbeta primers that the PCR ran. Measured with immunoSEQ multiplex PCR; TCRdb has only the in-frame clones, and not every one. This table holds 150,000 to 200,000 clones, roughly 78% found once. The sequenced sample was PBMCs. All receptors derive from a woman aged 45-60 years in good health and CMV-seropositive.

The chain joins TRBV7-3 to TRBJ2-2; no firm D call. This CDR3 has 15 residues. Trimming stripped 5 bases from V and 1 base from J, with 11 bases between. Germline lookup yields CDR1 SGHTA and CDR2 FQGTGA. CDR3 DNA sequence: TGTGCCAGCAGCCAACTAACAAGGAACACCGGGGAGCTGTTTTTT. Its translation: CASSQLTRNTGELFF.

The V call is TRBV4-1, the J call TRBJ1-6, with a possible D match to TRBD1 (6 bases). Trimming took off 0 bases at V and 7 bases at J, with 16 bases between the two ends. The CDR3 spans 17 residues. Germline CDR1 reads MGHRA; CDR2 reads YSYEKL. CDR3 amino acids: CASSQDRAQGGNSPLHF. Here the CDR3 DNA reads TGCGCCAGCAGCCAAGATAGGGCACAGGGCGGGAATTCACCCCTCCACTTT.

The CDR3 protein is CASSRDRRDTQYF. The DNA of the CDR3 is TGTGCCAGCAGTAGGGACAGAAGAGATACGCAGTATTTT. The genes are TRBV2 and TRBJ2-3, with 7 positions matching TRBD1. The CDR3 sequence is 13 residues long. CDR1 is SNHLY and CDR2 is FYNNEI in the germline V gene. Trimming removed 5 bases from V and 5 bases from J; junction bases left unmatched: 4.

In this sample, this clone turned up a few times. The chain carries TRBV7-8 and TRBJ1-6, with D hard to call. The CDR3 is 15 amino acids. The ends were cut back, 1 base at V and 5 bases at J, with 9 bases in the middle. Germline assignment: CDR1 SGHVS and CDR2 FQNEAQ. The CDR3 region is CASSLVTGDNSPLHF. CDR3 sequence (DNA): TGTGCCAGCAGCTTAGTGACGGGAGATAATTCACCCCTCCACTTT. Combining the CDR3 with reference TRBV7-8 and TRBJ1-6 gives the whole variable domain GAGVSQSPRYKVAKRGQDVALRCDPISGHVSLFWYQQALGQGPEFLTYFQNEAQLDKSGLPSDRFFAERPEGSVSTLKIQRTQQEDSAVYLCASSLVTGDNSPLHFGNGTRLTVT.

CDR3 sequence reads: CASGEGQEETQYF. The CDR3 DNA is TGCGCCAGCGGGGAGGGTCAGGAAGAGACCCAGTACTTC. The rearrangement uses TRBV5-1 and TRBJ2-5; 7 bases line up with TRBD2. The CDR3 is made up of 13 amino acids. V was pared by 7 bases and J by 3 bases, with 6 bases of the junction left unmatched. The V gene's germline CDR1 is SGHRS and CDR2 YFSETQ.

DNA of the CDR3: TGTGCCAGCATTATATTACAGGGGACCATGAACACTGAAGCTTTCTTT. Its translation is CASIILQGTMNTEAFF. The chain joins TRBV7-9 to TRBJ1-1, with 7 positions matching TRBD1. This CDR3 region has 16 residues. V trimming: 7 bases; J trimming: 0 bases; junction bases outside the gene matches: 11. Germline V CDR1 and CDR2: SEHNR, FQNEAQ (reference sequence).

This chain links TRBV7-9 with TRBJ1-1, with D unclear. Germline V lookup: CDR1 SEHNR, CDR2 FQNEAQ (reference sequence). CDR3 length equals 14 residues. V was cut by 5 bases and J by 4 bases, with 14 bases left in between. The CDR3 sequence: CASSPTIGRTEAFF. In DNA, the CDR3 is TGTGCCAGCAGCCCGACAATAGGCCGCACTGAAGCTTTCTTT.

J is TRBJ2-5 and V is TRBV15; 7 positions agree with TRBD1. The CDR3 contains 15 residues. Germline trimming cut 0 bases from V and 4 bases from J; bases unmatched to any gene: 5. Germline CDR1 reads LNHNV; CDR2 reads YYDKDF (reference sequence). The CDR3 region is CATSRDGTVRETQYF. CDR3 sequence (DNA): TGTGCCACCAGCAGAGATGGGACAGTAAGAGAGACCCAGTACTTC.

The rearrangement joins TRBV6-6 to TRBJ2-2; no reliable D call. Trimming removed 6 bases from V and 1 base from J, with 15 bases in between. CDR1 and CDR2 (germline): MNHNY, SVGAGI (reference sequence). The CDR3 has 16 residues. The CDR3 bases are TGTGCCAGCAGCCCGGGTGTAGATCGGAACACCGGGGAGCTGTTTTTT. Protein sequence: CASSPGVDRNTGELFF.

The J gene is TRBJ1-1, the V gene TRBV2, with D maybe TRBD1 (6 bases). The ends were cut back, 9 bases at V and 0 bases at J, with 17 bases in the middle. Germline lookup yields CDR1 SNHLY and CDR2 FYNNEI. The CDR3 is 15 amino acids. CDR3 residues: CASARDINMNTEAFF. CDR3 sequence (DNA): TGTGCCAGTGCCCGGGACATTAACATGAACACTGAAGCTTTCTTT.

This clone was found a few times. The chain recombines TRBV7-9 with TRBJ2-4; D is unresolved. Trimming stripped 1 base from V and 9 bases from J, with 16 bases between. Germline V gene lookup returns CDR1 SEHNR and CDR2 FQNEAQ (reference sequence). CDR3 length: 15 amino acids. CDR3 in amino acids: CASSLGAQVQGIQYF. The CDR3 DNA reads TGTGCCAGCAGCTTAGGGGCCCAGGTCCAAGGCATTCAGTACTTC.

This clone has just a few counts. The chain uses TRBV6-5 and TRBJ1-1, with a possible D match to TRBD1 (6 bases). The CDR3 contains 13 residues. Germline assignment: CDR1 MNHEY and CDR2 SVGAGI. Trimming removed 8 bases at V and 1 base at J, with 11 bases between. The CDR3 reads CASLTGTNTEAFF. The CDR3 region has the DNA TGTGCCAGCTTGACAGGTACGAACACTGAAGCTTTCTTT.

This clone turned up a few times. A junction end diverges from the germline sequence, so it may reflect a read error. The gene calls are TRBV7-9 and TRBJ1-4, with no clear D. The CDR3 has 14 amino acids. CDR1 is SEHNR and CDR2 is FQNEAQ in the germline V gene (reference sequence). This CDR3 is CSSSLGGPPEKLFF. The CDR3 nucleotides are TGTTCCAGCAGCTTAGGAGGGCCGCCTGAAAAACTGTTTTTT. The entire variable domain, with the rest obtained from reference TRBV7-9 and TRBJ1-4, is as follows: DTGVSQNPRHKITKRGQNVTFRCDPISEHNRLYWYRQTLGQGPEFLTYFQNEAQLEKSRLLSDRFSAERPKGSFSTLEIQRTEQGDSAMYLCSSSLGGPPEKLFFGSGTQLSVL.

The chain couples TRBV5-4 to TRBJ2-5; perhaps TRBD1 as D (5 bases). The J call may be faulty, since TRBJ2-7 better matches the DNA end. The germline CDR1 and CDR2 sequences are SGHNT and YYREEE (reference sequence). The CDR3 has 13 residues. The CDR3: CASSPAAGNEQYF. CDR3 coding DNA: TGTGCCAGCAGCCCGGCGGCAGGGAACGAGCAGTACTTC.

The CDR3 sequence is CASSVEGTNQPQHF. The CDR3 coding sequence is TGTGCCAGCAGCGTGGAGGGGACCAATCAGCCCCAGCATTTT. This rearrangement joins TRBV6-1 to TRBJ1-5; a possible D gene is TRBD1 (5 bases). The V gene lost 6 bases and the J gene lost 3 bases, with 12 bases spanning the gap. CDR3 size: 14 residues. The germline V gene has CDR1 MNHNS and CDR2 SASEGT.

This chain connects TRBV9 to TRBJ2-5; 8 positions match TRBD1. Losses at the gene ends were 2 bases for V and 7 bases for J; bases not matched to a gene: 13. Germline V gene lookup returns CDR1 SGDLS and CDR2 YYNGEE. The CDR3 has 16 residues. CDR3 sequence reads: CASSVGAGQGAGTQYF. CDR3 DNA sequence: TGTGCCAGCAGCGTGGGGGCTGGACAGGGTGCGGGGACCCAGTACTTC.

This clone was seen a few times. This chain connects TRBV5-1 to TRBJ2-7; 7 nucleotides align to TRBD1. Germline loops: CDR1 SGHRS, CDR2 YFSETQ. The CDR3 loop spans 15 amino acids. V was clipped by 3 bases and J by 1 base; unmatched bases: 7. The CDR3 region has the DNA TGCGCCAGCAGCTCCGGGACAGCCCTTTCCTACGAGCAGTACTTC. It encodes CASSSGTALSYEQYF.

The chain combines TRBV4-2 with TRBJ1-2, with D possibly being TRBD1 (5 bases). Deletions cut 0 bases from V and 5 bases from J, with 19 bases between. This CDR3 has 17 amino acids. Germline CDR1 and CDR2: LGHNA and YNFKEQ. Here the CDR3 reads CASSQDPRGDSPYGYTF. CDR3 nucleotide sequence: TGTGCCAGCAGCCAAGACCCCCGGGGGGACTCCCCTTATGGCTACACCTTC.

J is TRBJ2-2 and V is TRBV7-3; D is uncertain. V was pared by 6 bases and J by 4 bases, with 12 bases between. Per the germline V gene, CDR1 is SGHTA and CDR2 is FQGTGA. The CDR3 covers 14 residues. The CDR3 loop reads CASRPAAGTGELFF. The CDR3 DNA is TGTGCCAGCAGACCGGCGGCCGGCACCGGGGAGCTGTTTTTT.

The CDR3 is CASRSQPGTTNTGELFF. The DNA for the CDR3 is TGCGCCAGCAGGTCGCAGCCCGGGACAACGAACACCGGGGAGCTGTTTTTT. This chain uses TRBV5-1 with TRBJ2-2, with a weak D call TRBD1 (6 bases). This CDR3 contains 17 residues. V was clipped by 5 bases and J by 0 bases, with 17 bases between them. The germline V gene has CDR1 SGHRS and CDR2 YFSETQ.

The gene calls are TRBV6-1 and TRBJ2-7; TRBD1 matches 8 bases. The V and J ends lost 5 bases and 1 base, in that order; junction bases with no gene match: 7. Germline V CDR1 and CDR2: MNHNS, SASEGT. The CDR3 totals 15 residues. The CDR3: CASSTLRDRSYEQYF. In nucleotides, the CDR3 is TGTGCCAGCAGTACCCTCCGGGACAGGTCCTACGAGCAGTACTTC.

The CDR3 bases are TGTGCCAGCAGCATTGGTGTAGGCGGGCTCGAGCAGTACTTC. Residues: CASSIGVGGLEQYF. The rearrangement links TRBV5-4 to TRBJ2-7; perhaps TRBD2 as D (5 bases). The CDR3 is made up of 14 amino acids. Germline assignment: CDR1 SGHNT and CDR2 YYREEE (reference sequence). The V gene lost 4 bases and the J gene lost 6 bases, with 17 bases spanning the gap.